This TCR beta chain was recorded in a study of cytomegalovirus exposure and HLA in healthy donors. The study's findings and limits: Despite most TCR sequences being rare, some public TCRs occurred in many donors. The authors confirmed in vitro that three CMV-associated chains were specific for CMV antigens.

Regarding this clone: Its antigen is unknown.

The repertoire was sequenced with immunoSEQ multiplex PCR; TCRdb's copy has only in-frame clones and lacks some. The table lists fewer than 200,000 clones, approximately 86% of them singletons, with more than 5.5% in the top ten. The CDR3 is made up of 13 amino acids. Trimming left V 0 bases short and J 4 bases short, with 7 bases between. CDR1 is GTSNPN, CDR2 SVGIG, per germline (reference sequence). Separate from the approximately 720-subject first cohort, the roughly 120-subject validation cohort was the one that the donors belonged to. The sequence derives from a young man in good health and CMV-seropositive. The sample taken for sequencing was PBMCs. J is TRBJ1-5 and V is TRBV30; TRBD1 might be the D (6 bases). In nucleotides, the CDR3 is TGTGCCTGGAGTGTAGGACAGAATCAGCCCCAGCATTTT. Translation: CAWSVGQNQPQHF.